What follows are 32 T cell receptor beta chains derived from one specimen sequenced in a study of OX40 agonist ivuxolimab in advanced cancers. Generated by immunoSEQ multiplex PCR, the TCRdb table keeps only in-frame clones and is missing some. The data show roughly 48,000 clones, about 88% seen once. The sample consisted of CD4+ or CD8+ T cells sorted from blood, taken in a trial of the OX40 agonist ivuxolimab. These receptors all come from an adult with an advanced solid tumor such as melanoma, head and neck, liver or kidney cancer.

The V gene is TRBV7-6, the J gene TRBJ2-1, with TRBD2 matching 11 bases. The CDR3 covers 15 residues. The J segment lost 4 bases and the V segment lost 5 bases, leaving 4 bases of the junction unmatched. Germline V gene lookup returns CDR1 SGHVS and CDR2 FNYEAQ. The CDR3 nucleotides are TGTGCCAGCAGCCTGGGGACTAGCGGTTACAATGAGCAGTTCTTC. Encoded protein: CASSLGTSGYNEQFF.

The CDR3 sequence: CASSRREETQYF. DNA for the CDR3: TGTGCCAGCAGCCGAAGGGAAGAGACCCAGTACTTC. The V and J genes are TRBV11-1 and TRBJ2-5; D uncertain. Germline V gives CDR1 SGHAT, CDR2 FQDESV (reference sequence). The CDR3 runs 12 residues. V was trimmed by 5 bases and J by 3 bases, leaving 7 bases between them. Complete variable domain (other parts from reference TRBV11-1 and TRBJ2-5): EAEVAQSPRYKITEKSQAVAFWCDPISGHATLYWYRQILGQGPELLVQFQDESVVDDSQLPKDRFSAERLKGVDSTLKIQPAELGDSAMYLCASSRREETQYFGPGTRLLVL.

The rearrangement uses TRBV10-3 and TRBJ2-7; D not certain. The CDR3 length is 12 residues. Trimming left V 8 bases short and J 2 bases short, with 10 bases between. Germline V CDR1 and CDR2: ENHRY, SYGVKD. CDR3 residues: CAIRTVTYEQYF. CDR3 nucleotides: TGTGCCATCCGAACAGTTACCTACGAGCAGTACTTC.

The CDR3 sequence: CASSGGTGENYGYTF. The CDR3 DNA reads as TGTGCCAGCAGCGGGGGGACAGGGGAGAACTATGGCTACACCTTC. The rearrangement links TRBV5-4 to TRBJ1-2, with TRBD1 matching 10 bases. This CDR3 comprises 15 residues. CDR1 is SGHNT, CDR2 YYREEE, per germline (reference sequence). Germline trimming cut 4 bases from V and 2 bases from J; bases unmatched to any gene: 5.

V gene TRBV4-3 combines with J gene TRBJ1-4, with a tentative D call TRBD1 (5 bases). The CDR3 runs to 15 residues. Deletions cut 0 bases from V and 7 bases from J, with 12 bases between. Germline V gene sequence: CDR1 LGHNA, CDR2 YSLEER. The DNA of the CDR3 is TGCGCCAGCAGCCAAGATTTCAGGGTTACTGAAAAACTGTTTTTT. It translates to CASSQDFRVTEKLFF.

CDR3 sequence: CASSATLDTQYF. Here the CDR3 DNA reads TGTGCCAGCAGCGCAACTCTGGATACGCAGTATTTT. This chain links TRBV9 with TRBJ2-3; D gene ambiguous. Germline values: CDR1 SGDLS, CDR2 YYNGEE. This CDR3 region has 12 residues. V lost 3 bases, J lost 6 bases, and 8 bases lay in between. The whole variable domain, remainder taken from reference TRBV9 and TRBJ2-3, is DSGVTQTPKHLITATGQRVTLRCSPRSGDLSVYWYQQSLDQGLQFLIQYYNGEERAKGNILERFSAQQFPDLHSELNLSSLELGDSALYFCASSATLDTQYFGPGTRLTVL.

J is TRBJ2-5 and V is TRBV6-6; D uncertain. Germline CDR1 and CDR2: MNHNY and SVGAGI (reference sequence). CDR3 size: 13 residues. V was cut by 4 bases and J by 0 bases, with 6 bases left in between. CDR3 sequence: CASSSWYQETQYF. The CDR3 DNA reads as TGTGCCAGCAGTTCTTGGTACCAAGAGACCCAGTACTTC.

V gene TRBV29-1 combines with J gene TRBJ1-5, with 7 bases matching TRBD1. The CDR3 loop spans 12 amino acids. Germline V CDR1 and CDR2: SQVTM, ANQGSEA. Germline trimming cut 6 bases from V and 9 bases from J; bases unmatched to any gene: 8. The CDR3 region is CSVRQGVGPQHF. CDR3 DNA sequence: TGCAGCGTCCGACAGGGAGTCGGGCCCCAGCATTTT.

The rearrangement uses TRBV6-6 and TRBJ2-7; 10 bases align to TRBD1. With 5 bases clipped from V and 5 bases from J, the junction kept 6 bases outside the gene matches. This CDR3 spans 14 amino acids. In germline, CDR1 is MNHNY, CDR2 SVGAGI (reference sequence). CDR3 nucleotide sequence: TGTGCCAGCAGTCGAGACAGGGGGCTCGACGAGCAGTACTTC. Protein: CASSRDRGLDEQYF.

This chain joins TRBV30 and TRBJ1-2; no clear D. Germline V gives CDR1 GTSNPN, CDR2 SVGIG (reference sequence). Trimming pared 4 bases from V and 2 bases from J, leaving 11 bases between. The CDR3 contains 13 residues. CDR3 amino acids: CAWNDAVNYGYTF. CDR3 DNA sequence: TGTGCCTGGAACGATGCAGTCAACTATGGCTACACCTTC.

J is TRBJ2-1 and V is TRBV5-1, with 7 bases identical to TRBD1. Unmatched junction bases numbered 4, after V lost 4 bases and J lost 0 bases. In germline, CDR1 is SGHRS, CDR2 YFSETQ. The CDR3 runs 15 residues. This CDR3 is CASSLGQNSYNEQFF. The CDR3 coding sequence is TGCGCCAGCAGCCTGGGACAGAACTCCTACAATGAGCAGTTCTTC.

This chain joins TRBV4-1 and TRBJ2-3; 8 bases line up with TRBD2. There are 14 residues in the CDR3. Germline assignment: CDR1 MGHRA and CDR2 YSYEKL. The V segment lost 6 bases and the J segment 1 base; nucleotides outside the gene matches: 3. The CDR3 here is CASRLLAGTDTQYF. The DNA for the CDR3 is TGCGCCAGCAGACTACTAGCGGGCACAGATACGCAGTATTTT.

The chain recombines TRBV7-8 with TRBJ2-5, with TRBD2 as a possible D gene (7 bases). Trimming shortened V by 1 base and J by 4 bases, and 16 bases separated the two germline ends. This CDR3 has 16 residues. Germline V gives CDR1 SGHVS, CDR2 FQNEAQ. The CDR3 nucleotides are TGTGCCAGCAGCTTAGAAGGGGGGGGGCGGTTAGAGACCCAGTACTTC. Translation gives CASSLEGGGRLETQYF.

The rearrangement uses TRBV7-9 and TRBJ2-1; 11 nucleotides line up with TRBD2. Germline V gene lookup returns CDR1 SEHNR and CDR2 FQNEAQ (reference sequence). Losses at the gene ends were 6 bases for V and 3 bases for J; bases not matched to a gene: 4. The CDR3 extends over 15 amino acids. The CDR3 reads CASRFSGRVYNEQFF. The CDR3 DNA is TGTGCCAGCAGGTTTAGCGGGAGGGTCTACAATGAGCAGTTCTTC.

This chain connects TRBV10-3 to TRBJ2-5; possibly TRBD2 for D (5 bases). The J call is doubtful: the DNA matches TRBJ2-7 better. Per germline, CDR1 ENHRY and CDR2 SYGVKD. This CDR3 has 12 amino acids. The CDR3 coding sequence is TGTGCCATCAGCTCCGGGACCTACGAGCAGTACTTC. Its translation: CAISSGTYEQYF.

V is TRBV5-6 and J is TRBJ2-5; D unclear. CDR3 length: 14 amino acids. V shed 6 bases and J shed 0 bases, with 12 bases lying between them. Per the germline V gene, CDR1 is SGHDT and CDR2 is YYEEEE. The CDR3 loop reads CASISVGNQETQYF. The CDR3 DNA follows: TGTGCCAGCATCTCGGTGGGGAACCAAGAGACCCAGTACTTC.

The rearrangement uses TRBV30 and TRBJ2-3; D might be TRBD1 or TRBD2, each matching 6 bases. This CDR3 is 14 amino acids long. The V gene lost 3 bases and the J gene lost 2 bases, with 12 bases spanning the gap. The V gene's germline CDR1 is GTSNPN and CDR2 SVGIG (reference sequence). This chain's CDR3 is CAWSGGRSTDTQYF. The CDR3 nucleotides are TGTGCCTGGAGCGGGGGCCGCTCCACAGATACGCAGTATTTT.

V usage is TRBV18 and J usage is TRBJ2-1; the match to TRBD2 covers 7 bases. Trimming at V came to 3 bases and at J to 3 bases, leaving 5 bases not matched to a gene. The CDR3 totals 15 residues. In germline, CDR1 is KGHSH, CDR2 LQKENI. CDR3 residues: CASSPLAESYNEQFF. Here the CDR3 DNA reads TGTGCCAGCTCACCCCTAGCGGAGAGCTACAATGAGCAGTTCTTC.

CDR3 nucleotide sequence: TGTGCCAGCTCACCAATGACACAGACTGAAGCTTTCTTT. Encoded protein: CASSPMTQTEAFF. The chain recombines TRBV18 with TRBJ1-1; D remains ambiguous. This CDR3 is built from 13 residues. Trimming removed 2 bases at V and 5 bases at J, with 9 bases between. CDR1 is KGHSH, CDR2 LQKENI, per germline.

This chain joins TRBV7-6 and TRBJ2-7, with D unclear. The ends were cut back, 1 base at V and 6 bases at J, with 16 bases in the middle. This CDR3 is 15 amino acids long. Germline V gene lookup returns CDR1 SGHVS and CDR2 FNYEAQ. The chain's CDR3 is CASSLGGAGSGEQYF. The DNA for the CDR3 is TGTGCCAGCAGCTTAGGAGGCGCTGGCTCTGGCGAGCAGTACTTC.

The V call is TRBV7-2, the J call TRBJ1-6; D is unclear. The length of the CDR3 is 16 residues. Trimming took off 7 bases at V and 2 bases at J, with 15 bases between the two ends. Germline V gene data show CDR1 as SGHTA and CDR2 as FQGNSA. The CDR3 nucleotides read TGTGCCAGCACCCCCTCGGGTGCGCCCTATAATTCACCCCTCCACTTT. This sequence encodes CASTPSGAPYNSPLHF.

The J gene is TRBJ1-1, the V gene TRBV5-1; TRBD1 matches at 10 bases. This CDR3 has 13 residues. The J segment lost 8 bases and the V segment lost 2 bases, leaving 3 bases of the junction unmatched. In germline, CDR1 is SGHRS, CDR2 YFSETQ. The DNA of the CDR3 is TGCGCCAGCAGCTTCAGGACAGGGGGAGAAGCTTTCTTT. It yields the protein CASSFRTGGEAFF. The full variable domain, with the rest looked up from reference TRBV5-1 and TRBJ1-1, is KAGVTQTPRYLIKTRGQQVTLSCSPISGHRSVSWYQQTPGQGLQFLFEYFSETQRNKGNFPGRFSGRQFSNSRSEMNVSTLELGDSALYLCASSFRTGGEAFFGQGTRLTVV.

The chain couples TRBV5-4 to TRBJ2-7; 8 bases are shared with TRBD2. V lost 9 bases and J lost 3; bases outside the gene matches: 8. This CDR3 is 13 amino acids long. Germline V gene sequence: CDR1 SGHNT, CDR2 YYREEE (reference sequence). The CDR3 sequence: CATSGTSGYEQYF. CDR3 bases: TGTGCCACCTCCGGGACTAGTGGCTACGAGCAGTACTTC.

The chain couples TRBV7-8 to TRBJ1-4; no clear D gene. The ends were cut back, 0 bases at V and 5 bases at J, with 10 bases in the middle. From germline, CDR1 is SGHVS and CDR2 FQNEAQ. This CDR3 contains 15 residues. In nucleotides, the CDR3 is TGTGCCAGCAGCTTAGCTAGGAACAGCAATGAAAAACTGTTTTTT. As protein: CASSLARNSNEKLFF.

This chain connects TRBV19 to TRBJ2-6; 11 positions agree with TRBD2. Germline CDR1 LNHDA, CDR2 SQIVND (reference sequence). The length of the CDR3 is 19 residues. V was clipped by 3 bases and J by 0 bases; unmatched bases: 7. The CDR3 region is CASSIGLAGRPSGANVLTF. The CDR3 DNA sequence: TGTGCCAGTAGTATTGGACTAGCGGGTAGACCCTCTGGGGCCAACGTCCTGACTTTC.

The genes are TRBV4-2 and TRBJ2-7, with D possibly TRBD2 on 6 matching bases. Looked up from germline, CDR1 is LGHNA and CDR2 is YNFKEQ. The CDR3 contains 14 residues. V lost 1 base and J 4 bases, leaving 11 bases between the germline ends. CDR3 region: CASSQVPGRYEQYF. In DNA, the CDR3 is TGTGCCAGCAGCCAAGTTCCGGGGAGGTACGAGCAGTACTTC.

The V call is TRBV7-2, the J call TRBJ2-7, with 7 nucleotides matching TRBD2. Germline lookup yields CDR1 SGHTA and CDR2 FQGNSA. V was clipped by 5 bases and J by 3 bases; unmatched bases: 7. The CDR3 extends over 14 amino acids. As DNA, the CDR3 is TGTGCCAGCAGCCGGATTCAGCGGGGCTACGAGCAGTACTTC. It yields the protein CASSRIQRGYEQYF.

The chain is built from TRBV7-8 and TRBJ2-7, with a tentative D call TRBD2 (5 bases). V lost 3 bases and J 0 bases, leaving 12 bases between the germline ends. Germline assignment: CDR1 SGHVS and CDR2 FQNEAQ. CDR3 size: 15 residues. The CDR3 DNA is TGTGCCAGCAGCTTTCGAGGGATACCCTCCTACGAGCAGTACTTC. Translated: CASSFRGIPSYEQYF.

The chain couples TRBV6-1 to TRBJ2-7, with D perhaps assigned TRBD1 or TRBD2 (5 bases each). V was trimmed by 6 bases and J by 3 bases, leaving 15 bases between them. Germline assignment: CDR1 MNHNS and CDR2 SASEGT. The CDR3 totals 14 residues. The CDR3 nucleotides read TGTGCCAGCAGATCCGGGACGGGTTTCTACGAGCAGTACTTC. It codes for CASRSGTGFYEQYF.

The rearrangement uses TRBV6-1 and TRBJ2-3, with 8 positions matching TRBD2. V dropped 1 base and J dropped 3; count of bases not matched to a gene: 6. There are 16 residues in the CDR3. Per the germline V gene, CDR1 is MNHNS and CDR2 is SASEGT. CDR3 bases: TGTGCCAGCAGTGAAGTTGGTAGCGGGATAACAGATACGCAGTATTTT. As protein: CASSEVGSGITDTQYF.

The chain is built from TRBV5-4 and TRBJ2-3; D is possibly TRBD2 (5 bases). CDR1 SGHNT and CDR2 YYREEE come from the germline V gene (reference sequence). The CDR3 has 14 amino acids. V lost 10 bases and J 4 bases, leaving 19 bases between the germline ends. CDR3 DNA: TGTGCCCGCACGCAAATGTCTAGCTCAGATACGCAGTATTTT. Translated: CARTQMSSSDTQYF.

The sample holds a few counts of this clone. The rearrangement uses TRBV2 and TRBJ2-3; maybe TRBD2 (6 bases). Germline V gene data show CDR1 as SNHLY and CDR2 as FYNNEI. The CDR3 totals 13 residues. Deletions cut 6 bases from V and 5 bases from J, with 12 bases between. The CDR3 nucleotides read TGTGCCAGCAGGGGGACTTATTTAGATACGCAGTATTTT. It encodes CASRGTYLDTQYF.